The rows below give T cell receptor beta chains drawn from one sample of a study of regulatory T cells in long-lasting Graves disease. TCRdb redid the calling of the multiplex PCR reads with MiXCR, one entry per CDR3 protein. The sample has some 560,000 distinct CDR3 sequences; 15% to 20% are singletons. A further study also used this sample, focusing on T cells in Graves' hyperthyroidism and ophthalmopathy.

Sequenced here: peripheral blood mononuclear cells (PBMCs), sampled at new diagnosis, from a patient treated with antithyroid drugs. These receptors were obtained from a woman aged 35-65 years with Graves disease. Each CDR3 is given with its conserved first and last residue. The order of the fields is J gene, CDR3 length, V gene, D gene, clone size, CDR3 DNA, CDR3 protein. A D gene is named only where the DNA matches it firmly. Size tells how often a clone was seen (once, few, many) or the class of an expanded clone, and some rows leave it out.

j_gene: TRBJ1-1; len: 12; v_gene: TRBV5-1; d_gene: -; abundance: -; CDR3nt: TGCGCCAGTTCAATGCTAGGGACTGAAGCTTTCTTT; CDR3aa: CASSMLGTEAFF
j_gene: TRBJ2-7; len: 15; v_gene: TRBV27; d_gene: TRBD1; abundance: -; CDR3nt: TGTGCCAGCAGTTTAGAGGGACAGGGGCTGTACGAGCAGTACTTC; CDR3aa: CASSLEGQGLYEQYF
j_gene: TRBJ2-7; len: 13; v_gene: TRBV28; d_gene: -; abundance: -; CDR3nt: TGTGCCAGCGGCTCCGGACAGAGCTACGAGCAGTACTTC; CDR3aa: CASGSGQSYEQYF
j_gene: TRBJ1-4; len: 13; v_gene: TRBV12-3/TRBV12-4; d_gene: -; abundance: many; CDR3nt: TGTGCCAGCAGCTTAGGAGAGGCTGAAAAACTGTTTTTT; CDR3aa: CASSLGEAEKLFF
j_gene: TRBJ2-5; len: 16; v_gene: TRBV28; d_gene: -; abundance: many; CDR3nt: TGTGCCAGCAGTGTCCCTAAGGACAGCGCTCAAGAGACCCAGTACTTC; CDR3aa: CASSVPKDSAQETQYF
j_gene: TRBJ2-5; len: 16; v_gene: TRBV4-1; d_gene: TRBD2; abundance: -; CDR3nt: TGCGCCAGCAGCCACGTGGAGCGGGGGGGGCAAGAGACCCAGTACTTC; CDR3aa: CASSHVERGGQETQYF
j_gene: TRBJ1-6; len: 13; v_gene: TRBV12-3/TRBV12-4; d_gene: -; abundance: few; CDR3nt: TGTGCCAGCACCTTACAGTCAGGCTCACCCCTCCACTTT; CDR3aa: CASTLQSGSPLHF
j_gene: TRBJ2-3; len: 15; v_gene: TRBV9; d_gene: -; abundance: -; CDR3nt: TGTGCCAGCAGCGTAAATGATCGTTTCACAGATACGCAGTATTTT; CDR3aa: CASSVNDRFTDTQYF
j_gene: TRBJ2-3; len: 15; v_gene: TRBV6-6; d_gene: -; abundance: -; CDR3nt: TGTGCCAGCAGTTACTCGATCGTGGGCACATATACGCAGTATTTT; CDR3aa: CASSYSIVGTYTQYF
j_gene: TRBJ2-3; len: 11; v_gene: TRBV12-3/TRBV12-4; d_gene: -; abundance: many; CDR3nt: TGTGCCAGCAGGTACACAGATACGCAGTATTTT; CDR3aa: CASRYTDTQYF
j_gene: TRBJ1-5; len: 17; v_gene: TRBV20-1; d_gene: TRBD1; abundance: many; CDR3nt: TGCAGTGCTAGAGGGGACAGCTCCTCTCTTAGCAATCAGCCCCAGCATTTT; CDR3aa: CSARGDSSSLSNQPQHF
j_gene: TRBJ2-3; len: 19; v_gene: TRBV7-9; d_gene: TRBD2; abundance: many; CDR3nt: TGTGCCAGCAGCTTAGCGACTAGCGGGGGACCCGCCATTGTGGATACGCAGTATTTT; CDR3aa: CASSLATSGGPAIVDTQYF
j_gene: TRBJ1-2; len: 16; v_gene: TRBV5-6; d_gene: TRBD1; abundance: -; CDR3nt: TGTGCCAGCAGCTCCCACACGGACAGGGGATTCTATGGCTACACCTTC; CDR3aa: CASSSHTDRGFYGYTF
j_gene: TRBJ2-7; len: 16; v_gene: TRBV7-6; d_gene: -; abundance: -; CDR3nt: TGTGCCAGCAGCTTCTTTACAGGGCCCAGCCCCTACGAGCAGTACTTC; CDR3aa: CASSFFTGPSPYEQYF
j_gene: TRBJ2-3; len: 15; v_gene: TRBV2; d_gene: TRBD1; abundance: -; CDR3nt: TGTGCCAGCAGTGAGGCTTGGCAGGGGGCAGATACGCAGTATTTT; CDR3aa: CASSEAWQGADTQYF
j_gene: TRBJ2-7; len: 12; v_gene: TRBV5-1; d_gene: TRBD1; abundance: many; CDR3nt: TGCGCCAGTCCCAGGGGGCTCGACGAGCAGTACTTC; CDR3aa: CASPRGLDEQYF
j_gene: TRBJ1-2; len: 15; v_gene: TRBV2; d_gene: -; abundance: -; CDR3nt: TGTGCCAGCAGCCGGGCTCCGGGAGATTCCTATGGCTACACCTTC; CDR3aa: CASSRAPGDSYGYTF
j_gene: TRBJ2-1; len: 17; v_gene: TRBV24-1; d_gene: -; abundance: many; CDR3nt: TGTGCCACCAGTGATTCCTTGGACCTCTCCTCCTACAATGAGCAGTTCTTC; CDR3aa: CATSDSLDLSSYNEQFF
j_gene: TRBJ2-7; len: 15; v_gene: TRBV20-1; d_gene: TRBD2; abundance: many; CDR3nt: TGCAGTGCTGGTGCGGGACTAGCGGGGGTCGGCGAGCAGTACTTC; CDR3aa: CSAGAGLAGVGEQYF
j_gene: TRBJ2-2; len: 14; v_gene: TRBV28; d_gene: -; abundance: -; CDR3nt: TGTGCCAGCAGTTTACTGACAGTTCCCGGGGAGCTGTTTTTT; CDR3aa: CASSLLTVPGELFF
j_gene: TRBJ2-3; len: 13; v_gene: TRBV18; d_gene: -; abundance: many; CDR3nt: TGTGCCAGCTCACCTGAGAACACAGATACGCAGTATTTT; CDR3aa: CASSPENTDTQYF
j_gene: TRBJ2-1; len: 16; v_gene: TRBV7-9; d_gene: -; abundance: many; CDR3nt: TGTGCCAGCAGCTTAGGGGCGTCCCAATTATACAATGAGCAGTTCTTC; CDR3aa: CASSLGASQLYNEQFF
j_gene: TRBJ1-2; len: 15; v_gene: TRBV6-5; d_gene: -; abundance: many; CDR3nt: TGTGCCAGCAGTTACTCGAGGACGGGGAACTATGGCTACACCTTC; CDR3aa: CASSYSRTGNYGYTF
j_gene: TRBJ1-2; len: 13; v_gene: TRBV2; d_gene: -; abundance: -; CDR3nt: TGTGCCCCCTCGGAGGGGCGAACCTATGGCTACACCTTC; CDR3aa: CAPSEGRTYGYTF
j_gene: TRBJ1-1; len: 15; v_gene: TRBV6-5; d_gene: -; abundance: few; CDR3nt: TGTGCCAGCAGTTACCGGCCCCCCCGGAACACTGAAGCTTTCTTT; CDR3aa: CASSYRPPRNTEAFF
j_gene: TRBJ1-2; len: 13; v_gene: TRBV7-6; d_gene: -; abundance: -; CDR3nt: TGTGCCAGCAGTGGCCTGAGGAACTATGGCTACACCTTC; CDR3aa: CASSGLRNYGYTF
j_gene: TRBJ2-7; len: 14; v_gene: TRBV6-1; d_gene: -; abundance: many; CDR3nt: TGTGCCAGCAGAGGCTCTACCCTAGCCCACGAGCAGTACTTC; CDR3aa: CASRGSTLAHEQYF
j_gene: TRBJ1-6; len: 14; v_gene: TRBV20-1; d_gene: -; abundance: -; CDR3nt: TGCAGTGCTAGAGATCCAAGGGTAAATTCACCCCTCCACTTT; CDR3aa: CSARDPRVNSPLHF
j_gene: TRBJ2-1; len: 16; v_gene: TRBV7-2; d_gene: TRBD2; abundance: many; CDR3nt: TGTGCCAGCAGCTTGGACGGGGGGGCCAATTACAATGAGCAGTTCTTC; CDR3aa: CASSLDGGANYNEQFF
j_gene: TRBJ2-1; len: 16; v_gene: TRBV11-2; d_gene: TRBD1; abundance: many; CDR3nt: TGTGCCAGCAGCTCGAGGACAGGGAGCTCCTACAATGAGCAGTTCTTC; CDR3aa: CASSSRTGSSYNEQFF
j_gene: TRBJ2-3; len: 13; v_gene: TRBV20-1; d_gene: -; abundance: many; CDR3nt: TGCAGTGCGTCCGTAGGCGGTACAGATACGCAGTATTTT; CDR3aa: CSASVGGTDTQYF
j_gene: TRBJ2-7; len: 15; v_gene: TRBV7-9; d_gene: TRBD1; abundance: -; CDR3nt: TGTGCCAGCAGCTTAGAGGGACAGGGGGGAAGCGAGCAGTACTTC; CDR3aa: CASSLEGQGGSEQYF
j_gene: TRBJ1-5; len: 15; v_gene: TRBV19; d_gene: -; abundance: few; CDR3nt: TGTGCCAGTAGTATAGATTGGGGTGCCAATCAGCCCCAGCATTTT; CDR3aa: CASSIDWGANQPQHF
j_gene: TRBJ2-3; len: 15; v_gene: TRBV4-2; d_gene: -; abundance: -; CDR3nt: TGTGCCAGCAGCCTCTTGCGGTGGACTACAGATACGCAGTATTTT; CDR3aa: CASSLLRWTTDTQYF
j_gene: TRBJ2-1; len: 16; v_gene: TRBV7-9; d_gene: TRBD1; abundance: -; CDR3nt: TGTGCCAGCAGCTACGACAGGGCGTTAGGTGAATTCAAGCAGTTCTTC; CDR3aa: CASSYDRALGEFKQFF
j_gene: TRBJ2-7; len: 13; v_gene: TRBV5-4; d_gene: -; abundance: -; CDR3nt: TGTGCCAGCAGCTTGAGGCCAGCCTACGAGCAGTACTTC; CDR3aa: CASSLRPAYEQYF
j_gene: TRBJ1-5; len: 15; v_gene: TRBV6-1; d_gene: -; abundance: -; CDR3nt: TGTGCCAGCAGTGAATTTGGCCTTAGCAATCAGCCCCAGCATTTT; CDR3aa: CASSEFGLSNQPQHF
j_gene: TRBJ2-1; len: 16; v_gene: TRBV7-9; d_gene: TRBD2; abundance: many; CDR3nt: TGTGCCAGCAGCTTTCTTTCTAGCGGGGGGCTCAATGAGCAGTTCTTC; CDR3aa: CASSFLSSGGLNEQFF
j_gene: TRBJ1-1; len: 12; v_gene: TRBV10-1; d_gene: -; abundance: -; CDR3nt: TGCGCCAGCAGTGATAGGAACACTGAAGCTTTCTTT; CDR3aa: CASSDRNTEAFF
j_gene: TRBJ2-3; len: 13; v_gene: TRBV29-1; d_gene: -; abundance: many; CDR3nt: TGCAGCGTGGGACACAACCCTGGGGATACGCAGTATTTT; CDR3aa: CSVGHNPGDTQYF
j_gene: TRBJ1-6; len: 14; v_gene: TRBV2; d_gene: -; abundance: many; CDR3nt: TGTGCCAGCAGCCTTAACGGGGTTCTTTCACCCCTCCACTTT; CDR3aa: CASSLNGVLSPLHF
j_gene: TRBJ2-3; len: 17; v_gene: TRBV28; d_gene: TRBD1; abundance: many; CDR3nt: TGTGCCAGCAGTTTTCGTCCCTCAGGGGACAGGGTAAATACGCAGTATTTT; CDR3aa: CASSFRPSGDRVNTQYF
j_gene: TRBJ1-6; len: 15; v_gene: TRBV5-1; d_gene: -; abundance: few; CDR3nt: TGCGCCAGCAGCCGTAGCAGGAACTATAATTCACCCCTCCACTTT; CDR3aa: CASSRSRNYNSPLHF
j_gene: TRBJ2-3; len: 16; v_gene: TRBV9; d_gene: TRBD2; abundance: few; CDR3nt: TGTGCCAGCAGCGTAGTTGAAGGGACTAGCGGGGATACGCAGTATTTT; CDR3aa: CASSVVEGTSGDTQYF
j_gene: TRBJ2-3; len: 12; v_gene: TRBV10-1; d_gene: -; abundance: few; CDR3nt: TGCGCCAGCAGTCGGTTTTCAGATACGCAGTATTTT; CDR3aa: CASSRFSDTQYF
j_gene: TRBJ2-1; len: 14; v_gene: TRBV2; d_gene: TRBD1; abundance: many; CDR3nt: TGTGCCAGCAGTTATACAGGGGCCTGGGATGAGCAGTTCTTC; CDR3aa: CASSYTGAWDEQFF
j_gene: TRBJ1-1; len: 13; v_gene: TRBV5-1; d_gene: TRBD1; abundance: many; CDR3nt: TGTGCCAGCAGCTTTGGACAGGGAGGGGAAGCTTTCTTT; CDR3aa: CASSFGQGGEAFF
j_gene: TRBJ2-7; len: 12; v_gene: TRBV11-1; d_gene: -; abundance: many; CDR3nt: TGTGCCAGCACCAACTACGGCTACGAGCAGTACTTC; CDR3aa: CASTNYGYEQYF
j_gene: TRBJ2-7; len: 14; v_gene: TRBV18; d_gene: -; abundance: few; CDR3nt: TGTGCCAGCTCACCACGGCCAGTCTCCTACGAGCAGTACTTC; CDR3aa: CASSPRPVSYEQYF
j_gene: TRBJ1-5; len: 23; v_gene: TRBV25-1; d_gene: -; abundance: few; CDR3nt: TGTGCCAGCAGTGTCAGGAATGTGATATGGACGAACACAGGGAATGGTTGCAATCAGTCCCAGCATTTT; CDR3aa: CASSVRNVIWTNTGNGCNQSQHF
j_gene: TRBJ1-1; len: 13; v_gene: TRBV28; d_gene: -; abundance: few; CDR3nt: TGTGCCAGCAGTGCTCACAAGGGCAATGAAGCTTTCTTT; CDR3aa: CASSAHKGNEAFF
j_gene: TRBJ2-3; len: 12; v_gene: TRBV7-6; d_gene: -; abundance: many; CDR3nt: TGTGCCAGCAGCTTAACAGGGAAGGAGCAGTATTTT; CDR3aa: CASSLTGKEQYF
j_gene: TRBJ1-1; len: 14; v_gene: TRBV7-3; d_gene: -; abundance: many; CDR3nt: TGTGCCAGCAGCCCCGGGGCGGGGGTCACTGAAGCTTTCTTT; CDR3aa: CASSPGAGVTEAFF
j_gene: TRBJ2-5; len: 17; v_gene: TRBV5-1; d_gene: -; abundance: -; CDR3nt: TGCGCCAGCAGCTTGGTGCTGGCGGGACCAAATCAAGAGACCCAGTACTTC; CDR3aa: CASSLVLAGPNQETQYF
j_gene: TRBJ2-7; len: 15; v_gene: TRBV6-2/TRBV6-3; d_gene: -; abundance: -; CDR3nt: TGTGCCAGCATCTCCCGGGAAACCAGGTTTTACGAGCAGTACTTC; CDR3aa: CASISRETRFYEQYF